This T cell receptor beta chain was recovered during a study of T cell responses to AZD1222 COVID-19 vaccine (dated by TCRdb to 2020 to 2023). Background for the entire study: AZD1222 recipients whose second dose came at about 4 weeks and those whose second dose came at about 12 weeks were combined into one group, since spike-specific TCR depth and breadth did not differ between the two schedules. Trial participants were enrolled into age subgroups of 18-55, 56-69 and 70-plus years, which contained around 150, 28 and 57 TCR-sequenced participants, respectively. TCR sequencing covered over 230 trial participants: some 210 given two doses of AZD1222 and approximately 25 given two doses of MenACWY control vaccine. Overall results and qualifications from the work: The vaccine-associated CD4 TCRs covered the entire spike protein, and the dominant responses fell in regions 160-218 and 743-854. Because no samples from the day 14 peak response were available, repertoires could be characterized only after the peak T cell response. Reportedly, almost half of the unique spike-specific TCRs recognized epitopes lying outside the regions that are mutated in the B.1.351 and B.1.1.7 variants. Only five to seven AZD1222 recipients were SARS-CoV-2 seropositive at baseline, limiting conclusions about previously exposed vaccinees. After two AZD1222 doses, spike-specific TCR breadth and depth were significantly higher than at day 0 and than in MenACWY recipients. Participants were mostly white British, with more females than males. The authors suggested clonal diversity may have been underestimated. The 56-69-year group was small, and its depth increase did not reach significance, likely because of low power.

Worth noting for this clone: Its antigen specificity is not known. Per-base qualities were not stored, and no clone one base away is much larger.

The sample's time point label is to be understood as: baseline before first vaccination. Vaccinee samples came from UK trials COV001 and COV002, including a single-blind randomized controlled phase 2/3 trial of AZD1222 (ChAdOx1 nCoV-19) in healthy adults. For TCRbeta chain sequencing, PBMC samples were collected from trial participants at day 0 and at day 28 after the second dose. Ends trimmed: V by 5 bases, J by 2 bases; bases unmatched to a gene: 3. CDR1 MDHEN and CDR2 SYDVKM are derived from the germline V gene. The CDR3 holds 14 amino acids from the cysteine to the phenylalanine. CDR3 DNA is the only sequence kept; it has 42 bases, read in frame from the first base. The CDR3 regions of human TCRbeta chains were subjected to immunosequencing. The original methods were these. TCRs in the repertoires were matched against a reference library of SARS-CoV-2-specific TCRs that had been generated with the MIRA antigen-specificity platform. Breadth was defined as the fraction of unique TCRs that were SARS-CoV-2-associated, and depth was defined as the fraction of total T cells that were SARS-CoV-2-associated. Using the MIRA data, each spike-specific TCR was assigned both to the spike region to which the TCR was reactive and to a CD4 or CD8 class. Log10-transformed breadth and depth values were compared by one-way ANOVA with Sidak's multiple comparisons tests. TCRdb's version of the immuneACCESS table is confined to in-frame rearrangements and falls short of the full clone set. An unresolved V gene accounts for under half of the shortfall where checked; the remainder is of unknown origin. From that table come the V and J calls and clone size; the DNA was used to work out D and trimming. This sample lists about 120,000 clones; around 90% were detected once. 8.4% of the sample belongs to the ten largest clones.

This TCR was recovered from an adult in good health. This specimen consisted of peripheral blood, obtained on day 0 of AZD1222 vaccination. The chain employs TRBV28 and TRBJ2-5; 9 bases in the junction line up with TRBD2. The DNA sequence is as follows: TGTGCCAGCAGTGAGCGGGAGGCACAAGAGACCCAGTACTTC. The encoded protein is CASSEREAQETQYF.